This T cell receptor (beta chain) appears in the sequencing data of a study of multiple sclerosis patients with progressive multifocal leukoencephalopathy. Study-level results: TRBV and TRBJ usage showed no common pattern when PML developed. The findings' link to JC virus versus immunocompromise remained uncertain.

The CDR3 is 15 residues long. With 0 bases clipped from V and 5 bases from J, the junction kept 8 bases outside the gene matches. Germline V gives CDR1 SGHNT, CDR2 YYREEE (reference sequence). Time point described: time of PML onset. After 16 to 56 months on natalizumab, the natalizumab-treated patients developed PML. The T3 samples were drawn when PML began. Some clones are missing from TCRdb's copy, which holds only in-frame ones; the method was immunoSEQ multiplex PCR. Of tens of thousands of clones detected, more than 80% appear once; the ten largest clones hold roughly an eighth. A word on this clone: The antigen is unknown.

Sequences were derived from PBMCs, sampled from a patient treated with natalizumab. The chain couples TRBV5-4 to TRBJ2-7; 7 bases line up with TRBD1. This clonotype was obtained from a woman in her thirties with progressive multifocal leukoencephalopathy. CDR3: CASSLAGQYNHEQYF. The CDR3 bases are TGTGCCAGCAGCTTGGCGGGACAGTATAATCACGAGCAGTACTTC.